Reported below is one TCR beta chain. Its target is unknown. The data originate from a study of regulatory T cells in long-lasting Graves disease. Construction of the TCR beta libraries employed iRepertoire HTBI primers in conjunction with Arm-PCR of CDR3 regions. TCRdb ran MiXCR on the multiplex PCR reads and lists one entry per CDR3 protein. Among 300,000 to 400,000 distinct CDR3 sequences listed, 16% were seen once. Findings and limits, study-wide: Persistent cases of Graves' showed reduced TCR diversity relative to newly diagnosed patients.

This CDR3 is built from 16 residues. V shed 0 bases and J shed 0 bases, with 11 bases lying between them. From germline, CDR1 is SGHRS and CDR2 YFSETQ. The time point is: newly diagnosed GD, antithyroid drugs for less than 3 months. Generation of the TCR library employed RNA extracted from PBMCs. The data also belong to a second study, concerning T cells in Graves' hyperthyroidism and ophthalmopathy.

The receptor was derived from a man in his forties or fifties with Graves disease. Sequences were derived from peripheral blood mononuclear cells (PBMCs), sampled at new diagnosis, from a patient treated with antithyroid drugs. The chain has TRBV5-1 and TRBJ2-3, with a possible D match to TRBD1 (5 bases). CDR3 sequence reads: CASSLGGRASTDTQYF. For the CDR3, the DNA is TGCGCCAGCAGCTTGGGAGGCAGGGCTAGCACAGATACGCAGTATTTT.